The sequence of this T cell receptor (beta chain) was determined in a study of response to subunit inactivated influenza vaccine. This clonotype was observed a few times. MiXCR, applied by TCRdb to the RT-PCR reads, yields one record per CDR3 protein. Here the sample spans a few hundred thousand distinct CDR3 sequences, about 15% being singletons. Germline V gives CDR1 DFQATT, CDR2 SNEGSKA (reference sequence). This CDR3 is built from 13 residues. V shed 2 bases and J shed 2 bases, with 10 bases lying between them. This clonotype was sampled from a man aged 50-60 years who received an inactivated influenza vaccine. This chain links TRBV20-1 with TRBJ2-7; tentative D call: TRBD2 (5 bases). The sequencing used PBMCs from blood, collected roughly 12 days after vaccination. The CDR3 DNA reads TGCAGTGCTAGATTGACTAAGCCCTACGAGCAGTACTTC. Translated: CSARLTKPYEQYF.